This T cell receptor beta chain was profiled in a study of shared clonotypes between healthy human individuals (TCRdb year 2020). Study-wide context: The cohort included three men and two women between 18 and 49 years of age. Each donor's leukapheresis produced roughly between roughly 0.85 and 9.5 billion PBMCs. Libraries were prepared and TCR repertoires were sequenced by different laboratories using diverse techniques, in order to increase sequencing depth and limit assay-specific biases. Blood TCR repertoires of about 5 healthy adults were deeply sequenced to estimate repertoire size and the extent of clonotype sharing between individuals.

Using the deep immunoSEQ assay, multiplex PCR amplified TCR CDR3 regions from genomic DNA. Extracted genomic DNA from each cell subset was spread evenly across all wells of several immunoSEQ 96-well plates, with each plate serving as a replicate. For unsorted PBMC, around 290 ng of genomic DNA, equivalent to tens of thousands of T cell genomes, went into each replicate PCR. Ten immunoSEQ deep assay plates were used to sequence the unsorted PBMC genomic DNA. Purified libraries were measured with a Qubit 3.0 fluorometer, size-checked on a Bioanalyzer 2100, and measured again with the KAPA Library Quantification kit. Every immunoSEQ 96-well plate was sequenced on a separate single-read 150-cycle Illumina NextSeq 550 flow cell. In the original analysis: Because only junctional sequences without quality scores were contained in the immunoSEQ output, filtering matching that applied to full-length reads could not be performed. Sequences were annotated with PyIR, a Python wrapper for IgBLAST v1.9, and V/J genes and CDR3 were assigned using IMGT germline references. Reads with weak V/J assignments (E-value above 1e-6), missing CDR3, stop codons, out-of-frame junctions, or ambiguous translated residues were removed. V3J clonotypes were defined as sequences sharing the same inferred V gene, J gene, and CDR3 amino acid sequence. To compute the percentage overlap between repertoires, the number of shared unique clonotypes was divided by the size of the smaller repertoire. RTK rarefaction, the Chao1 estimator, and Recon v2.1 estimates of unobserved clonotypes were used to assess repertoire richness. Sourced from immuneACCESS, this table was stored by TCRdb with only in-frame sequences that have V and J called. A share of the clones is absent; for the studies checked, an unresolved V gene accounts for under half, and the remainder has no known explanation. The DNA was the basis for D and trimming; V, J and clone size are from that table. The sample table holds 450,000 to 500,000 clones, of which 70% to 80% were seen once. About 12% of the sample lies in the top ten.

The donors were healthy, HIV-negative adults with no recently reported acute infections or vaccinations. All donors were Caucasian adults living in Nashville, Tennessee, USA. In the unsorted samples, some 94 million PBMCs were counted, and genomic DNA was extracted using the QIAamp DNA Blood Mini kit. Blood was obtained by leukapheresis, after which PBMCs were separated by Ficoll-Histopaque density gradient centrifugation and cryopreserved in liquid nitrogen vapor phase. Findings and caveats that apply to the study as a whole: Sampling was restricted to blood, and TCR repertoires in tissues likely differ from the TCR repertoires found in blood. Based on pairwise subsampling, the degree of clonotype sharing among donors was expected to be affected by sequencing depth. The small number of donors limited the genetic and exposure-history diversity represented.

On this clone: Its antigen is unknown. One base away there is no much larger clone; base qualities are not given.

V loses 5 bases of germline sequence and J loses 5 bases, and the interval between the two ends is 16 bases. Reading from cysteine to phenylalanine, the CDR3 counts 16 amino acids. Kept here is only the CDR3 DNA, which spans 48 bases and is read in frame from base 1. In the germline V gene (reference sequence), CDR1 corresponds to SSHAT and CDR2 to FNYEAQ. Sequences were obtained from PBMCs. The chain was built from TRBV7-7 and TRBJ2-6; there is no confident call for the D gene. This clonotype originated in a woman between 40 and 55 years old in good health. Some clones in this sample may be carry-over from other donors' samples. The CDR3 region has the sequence CASSGRSQSRANVLTF. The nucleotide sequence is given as TGTGCCAGCAGCGGTAGATCACAAAGTCGGGCCAACGTCCTGACTTTC. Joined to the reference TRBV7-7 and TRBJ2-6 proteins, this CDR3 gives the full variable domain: GAGVSQSPRYKVTKRGQDVTLRCDPISSHATLYWYQQALGQGPEFLTYFNYEAQPDKSGLPSDRFSAERPEGSISTLTIQRTEQRDSAMYRCASSGRSQSRANVLTFGAGSRLTVL.